This is a list of T cell receptor beta chains from one sample in a study of T-cell memory formation after mild COVID-19. In TCRdb, the 5' RACE reads were re-called with MiXCR into one record per CDR3 protein. This table holds approximately 300,000 distinct CDR3 sequences, about 15% found once. The specimen was PBMCs or a T cell subset sorted from them (not recorded which). These receptors all come from a man younger than 35 who had mild COVID-19 (a few samples of this study predate the infection). Cell type and time point are not known. Each CDR3 is given with its conserved first and last residue.

V,CDR3
TRBV6-1,CASSESVGDRKNEKLFF
TRBV14,CASSQVRDTSYEQYF
TRBV5-1,CASSLAPGQGATEAFF
TRBV4-3,CASSQEGTGYSPLHF
TRBV5-1,CASSLASEDIQYF
TRBV7-6,CASSLGEGRTDTQYF
TRBV4-1,CASSLHGTLHQPQHF
TRBV7-2,CASTAGSWEKLFF
TRBV7-9,CASRPQDDRTDTQYF
TRBV4-2,CASSPYPKGAINQPQHF
TRBV3-1,CASSPRLGRSIF
TRBV5-5,CASSFNRDGYTF
TRBV6-6,CASSVHRDREDGYTF
TRBV11-2,CASSLSSGGVYNEQFF
TRBV6-6,CASNQQGSGTEAFF
TRBV7-9,CASSLLGTEAFF
TRBV12-3/TRBV12-4,CATSFTGTRQPQHF
TRBV7-2,CASSFDTGAGNTIYF
TRBV4-3,CASSQEKTAYEQYF
TRBV7-2,CASSLLRGGYTDTQYF
TRBV10-3,CAISEPTGPTDTQYF
TRBV7-9,CASTGQGTTEAFF
TRBV20-1,CSAPGQGPYEQYF
TRBV5-4,CASYLDRGDEQFF
TRBV12-3/TRBV12-4,CASSRGTGTKRYTF
TRBV6-5,CASSYFPGQGPYEQYF
TRBV7-2,CASSTGTRAEKLFF
TRBV7-6,CASSLRRDGFTGELFF
TRBV7-8,CASSLAGGNEKLFF
TRBV11-3,CASSLGGETKNIQYF
TRBV10-3,CAISESIREGPEAFF
TRBV2,CAGSGEETQYF
TRBV14,CASSQGAYNEQFF
TRBV7-9,CASTPGQGDEKLFF
TRBV7-2,CASSLGGNSYGYTF
TRBV6-2/TRBV6-3,CASKTNYEQYF
TRBV7-9,CASSSPGSVAFF
TRBV5-1,CASSLDSNSGANVLTF
TRBV18,CASSPGNLQETQYF